One sample yielded the 18 T cell receptor beta chains listed below, sequenced in a study of metastatic and nonmetastatic thyroid tumors. TCRdb re-called clones via MiXCR from the PCR reads. The profile shows roughly 83,000 clones, about 15% of them singletons. Thyroid surgery took place with no prior treatment in any patient. The sequenced sample was blood. All receptors come from a female donor with papillary thyroid cancer or a benign thyroid nodule (not recorded which). Some clones in this sample may be carry-over from other donors' samples.

V gene TRBV30 combines with J gene TRBJ2-7; D is perhaps TRBD1 (5 bases). Trimming took off 2 bases at V and 5 bases at J, with 7 bases between the two ends. There are 11 residues in the CDR3. From germline, CDR1 is GTSNPN and CDR2 SVGIG (reference sequence). As DNA, the CDR3 is TGTGCCTGGAGTTTCAGGGACGAGCAGTACTTC. Protein sequence: CAWSFRDEQYF. Based on the CDR3 plus reference TRBV30 and TRBJ2-7, the full variable domain is SQTIHQWPATLVQPVGSPLSLECTVEGTSNPNLYWYRQAAGRGLQLLFYSVGIGQISSEVPQNLSASRPQDRQFILSSKKLLLSDSGFYLCAWSFRDEQYFGPGTRLTVT.

This clone has at least ten counts. The V call is TRBV14, the J call TRBJ2-1; weak D call: TRBD1 (5 bases). From germline, CDR1 is SGHDN and CDR2 FVKESK. V lost 3 bases and J lost 4, with 13 bases in between. The CDR3 has 15 amino acids. The CDR3 bases are TGTGCCAGCAGCCATAGGGGTCGCGAGTACAATGAGCAGTTCTTC. Its translation: CASSHRGREYNEQFF.

Ten or more counts support this clone. The genes are TRBV6-2 or TRBV6-3 and TRBJ1-1; 9 bases are a match to TRBD1. The CDR3 runs 17 residues. Germline V gene lookup returns CDR1 MNHEY and CDR2 SVGEGT. V was clipped by 2 bases and J by 4 bases; unmatched bases: 11. In DNA form, the CDR3 reads TGTGCCAGCAGTTACCCCCGACAGGGGGGTGACGGCACTGAAGCTTTCTTT. Its protein is CASSYPRQGGDGTEAFF.

The table lists this clone with many counts. V and J are TRBV18 and TRBJ2-5; 9 nucleotides line up with TRBD1. The J segment lost 5 bases and the V segment lost 3 bases, leaving 4 bases of the junction unmatched. This CDR3 has 14 residues. In germline, CDR1 is KGHSH, CDR2 LQKENI. CDR3 protein: CASSPRDRVETQYF. CDR3 sequence (DNA): TGTGCCAGCTCACCTCGGGACAGGGTGGAGACCCAGTACTTC.

The table lists this clone with a few counts. The V and J genes are TRBV28 and TRBJ2-7; 9 bases agree with TRBD1. This CDR3 spans 15 amino acids. V gave up 6 bases and J gave up 3 bases; unmatched junction bases: 9. The germline V gene has CDR1 MDHEN and CDR2 SYDVKM. The CDR3 sequence: CASRSKQGAVYEQYF. CDR3 coding DNA: TGTGCCAGCAGATCAAAACAGGGGGCCGTCTACGAGCAGTACTTC.

This clone was seen a few times. This may arise from a read error, as a much more abundant clone is one base away. The chain links TRBV6-2 or TRBV6-3 to TRBJ2-3; D might be TRBD1 (5 bases). V was clipped by 2 bases and J by 0 bases, with 9 bases between them. This CDR3 region has 15 residues. Germline V CDR1 and CDR2: MNHEY, SVGEGT. CDR3 in DNA: TGTGCCAGCAGTTACATCCAGGGAAGCACAGATACGCAGTATTTT. This codes for CASSYIQGSTDTQYF.

A note on this clone: It may be a read error: a sequence one base away is much more abundant. The rearrangement uses TRBV29-1 and TRBJ1-2, with a possible D match to TRBD1 (5 bases). This CDR3 spans 16 amino acids. Germline V gene sequence: CDR1 SQVTM, CDR2 ANQGSEA. Trimming stripped 5 bases from V and 5 bases from J, with 24 bases between. CDR3: CSVRCSGGGEGYGYTF. The CDR3, as DNA: TGCAGCGTTCGGTGCTCCGGGGGGGGGGAGGGATATGGCTACACCTTC.

There are many counts of this clone. This rearrangement joins TRBV9 to TRBJ1-2, with 9 bases lining up with TRBD1. The CDR3 covers 13 residues. Germline V gene lookup returns CDR1 SGDLS and CDR2 YYNGEE. J was trimmed by 8 bases and V by 2 bases; bases with no gene match: 4. CDR3 residues: CASSVGTGKGYTF. The CDR3 DNA follows: TGTGCCAGCAGCGTTGGGACAGGGAAGGGCTACACCTTC.

This clone was recorded many times. The chain couples TRBV3-1 to TRBJ1-1, with a weak D call TRBD1 (5 bases). Germline V gives CDR1 LGHDT, CDR2 YNNKEL (reference sequence). CDR3 length equals 14 residues. V gave up 6 bases and J gave up 4 bases, with 15 bases separating them. CDR3 nucleotides: TGTGCCAGCAGGGACTTTGGGGGGAGCACTGAAGCTTTCTTT. Its translation: CASRDFGGSTEAFF.

This clone is labeled medium-sized (0.01 to 0.1%). The J gene is TRBJ1-5, the V gene TRBV12-3 or TRBV12-4; D may be TRBD1 (6 bases). This CDR3 is 14 amino acids long. Trimming took 7 bases from V and 4 from J, leaving 14 bases between them. The CDR3 is CASKAPQGNQPQHF. DNA for the CDR3: TGTGCCAGCAAAGCACCACAGGGAAATCAGCCCCAGCATTTT.

This clone was counted many times. V usage is TRBV29-1 and J usage is TRBJ2-1; D unresolved. CDR1 and CDR2 (germline): SQVTM, ANQGSEA. Trimming shortened V by 6 bases and J by 0 bases, and 12 bases separated the two germline ends. The CDR3 runs 14 residues. CDR3 in amino acids: CSVRWQSSYNEQFF. CDR3 bases: TGCAGCGTACGTTGGCAGTCCTCCTACAATGAGCAGTTCTTC.

Concerning this clone itself: One end of the junction varies from germline; a read error may be responsible. The chain is built from TRBV7-9 and TRBJ2-7; TRBD1 matches at 8 bases. CDR3 length equals 15 residues. CDR1 and CDR2 (germline): SEHNR, FQNEAQ (reference sequence). CDR3 nucleotide sequence: TGTGCCAGCATCTCTTCCCAGGGGGCAGGGTACGAGCACTACTTC. Its protein is CASISSQGAGYEHYF.

There are a few counts of this clone. This chain connects TRBV5-4 to TRBJ1-2; no clear D gene. The CDR3 contains 13 residues. Germline V gene data show CDR1 as SGHNT and CDR2 as YYREEE (reference sequence). Trimming cost V 0 bases and J 5 bases, with 8 bases left between them. The CDR3 loop is CASSLGQPYGYTF. CDR3 nucleotide sequence: TGTGCCAGCAGCTTGGGGCAGCCTTATGGCTACACCTTC.

To note about this clone: Since a much larger clone is just one base distant, this may be a read error. This sequence joins TRBV9 and TRBJ2-7, with TRBD2 as a possible D gene (6 bases). From germline, CDR1 is SGDLS and CDR2 YYNGEE. V lost 6 bases, J lost 7 bases, and 20 bases lay in between. This CDR3 spans 14 amino acids. DNA of the CDR3: TGTGCCAGCAATCCGGGGGAATACCCGGGGGAGCAGTACTTC. It is translated as CASNPGEYPGEQYF.

The sample holds many counts of this clone. V and J are TRBV3-1 and TRBJ1-2; D might be TRBD1 (5 bases). This CDR3 has 16 residues. Germline-derived CDR1 and CDR2 are LGHDT and YNNKEL (reference sequence). V lost 2 bases to trimming and J lost 1 base, with 14 bases between them. CDR3 sequence (DNA): TGTGCCAGCAGCCAAATGGGTAGGGGATATAACTATGGCTACACCTTC. Translating gives CASSQMGRGYNYGYTF.

Points on this clone: A read error may explain this, as a much larger clone is one base away. This chain joins TRBV5-1 and TRBJ1-3, with TRBD1 identical over 7 bases. CDR3 length: 15 amino acids. Germline values: CDR1 SGHRS, CDR2 YFSETQ. DNA for the CDR3: TGCGCCATCAGCGACCAGGGGGTGGGAGGAAACACCATATATTTT. It is translated as CAISDQGVGGNTIYF.

Concerning this clone: A much larger clonotype is one base distant, so this may be a read error. The chain employs TRBV5-6 and TRBJ1-2, with D unresolved. V lost 6 bases and J lost 7, with 7 bases in between. In germline, CDR1 is SGHDT, CDR2 YYEEEE. The CDR3 has 10 amino acids. The CDR3 region has the DNA TGTGCCAGCATCTTAGGTGGCTACACCTTC. Amino acid sequence: CASILGGYTF.

This clone has ten or more counts. The J gene is TRBJ1-2, the V gene TRBV4-2; possibly TRBD1 for D (5 bases). V was shortened by 3 bases and J by 5 bases, with 22 bases between the two germline ends. From germline, CDR1 is LGHNA and CDR2 YNFKEQ. The CDR3 is 17 amino acids. The CDR3 region is CASSHGGGGRAVYGYTF. Written as DNA, the CDR3 is TGTGCCAGCAGCCACGGGGGTGGAGGCAGGGCAGTGTATGGCTACACCTTC.